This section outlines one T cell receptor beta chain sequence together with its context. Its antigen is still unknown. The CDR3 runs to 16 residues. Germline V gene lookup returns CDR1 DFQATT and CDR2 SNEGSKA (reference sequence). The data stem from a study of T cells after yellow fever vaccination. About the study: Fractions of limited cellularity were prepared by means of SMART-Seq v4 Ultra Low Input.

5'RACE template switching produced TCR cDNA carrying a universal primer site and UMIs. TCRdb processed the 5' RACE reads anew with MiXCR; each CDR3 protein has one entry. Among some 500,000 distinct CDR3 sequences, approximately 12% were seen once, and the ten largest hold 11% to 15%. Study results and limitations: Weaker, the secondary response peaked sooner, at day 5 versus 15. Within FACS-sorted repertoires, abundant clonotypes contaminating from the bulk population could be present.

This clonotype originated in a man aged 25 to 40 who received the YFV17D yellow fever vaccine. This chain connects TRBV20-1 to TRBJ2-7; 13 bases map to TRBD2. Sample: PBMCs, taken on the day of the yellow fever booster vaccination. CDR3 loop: CCARDPRTSGSHEQYF. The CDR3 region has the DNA TGCTGCGCTAGAGATCCTCGGACTAGCGGGAGCCACGAGCAGTACTTC.